This entry describes one T cell receptor beta chain. Its antigen is still unknown. V lost 3 bases to trimming and J lost 4 bases, with 22 bases between them. Looked up from germline, CDR1 is SGHNT and CDR2 is YYREEE (reference sequence). This CDR3 has 17 residues. The data were taken from a study of OX40 agonist ivuxolimab in advanced cancers. The study, taken as a whole, reports: The study found that CD8+ T cells averaged more expanded clones than CD4+. The study did not work out the antigen specificity of the expanded peripheral T cells.

Repertoires were generated with immunoSEQ multiplex PCR, while TCRdb's copy carries only in-frame clones and drops some. The data show about 84,000 clones, approximately 90% seen once. The V and J genes are TRBV5-4 and TRBJ1-2, with D unresolved. The specimen comprised CD4+ or CD8+ T cells sorted from blood, sampled in a trial of the OX40 agonist ivuxolimab. This TCR was recovered from an adult with an advanced solid tumor such as melanoma, head and neck, liver or kidney cancer. In DNA, the CDR3 is TGTGCCAGCAGCTCCCCCCTGGACCGCCGAGTAGGCTATGGCTACACCTTC. Amino acid sequence: CASSSPLDRRVGYGYTF.